A single sample is the source of the 13 T cell receptor beta chains below, sequenced in a study of shared clonotypes between healthy human individuals. TCRdb's table, derived via immunoSEQ multiplex PCR, lists solely in-frame clones and lacks some. In the table there are more than 2 million clones, roughly 95% of which are singletons. Sequenced sample: naive CD4+ T cells sorted from blood. Subset denoted: CD45RA+ positively selected. The receptor set was obtained from a man between 18 and 35 years old in good health.

The chain couples TRBV5-6 to TRBJ2-2; possibly TRBD1 or TRBD2 for D (5 bases each). The germline V gene encodes CDR1 SGHDT and CDR2 YYEEEE. CDR3 length: 15 residues. V lost 4 bases and J 2 bases, leaving 12 bases between the germline ends. CDR3 nucleotides: TGTGCCAGCAGCCCGGGGACGGGAAACACCGGGGAGCTGTTTTTT. This encodes CASSPGTGNTGELFF.

The chain recombines TRBV7-9 with TRBJ1-5, with D maybe TRBD1 (5 bases). Trimming shortened V by 7 bases and J by 3 bases, and 10 bases separated the two germline ends. In germline, CDR1 is SEHNR, CDR2 FQNEAQ (reference sequence). This CDR3 contains 13 residues. The CDR3 loop is CASTGRDNQPQHF. Written as DNA, the CDR3 is TGTGCCAGCACCGGCAGGGACAATCAGCCCCAGCATTTT.

The J gene is TRBJ2-3, the V gene TRBV6-5; 12 bases fit TRBD2. Germline CDR1 MNHEY, CDR2 SVGAGI. The CDR3 has 14 amino acids. The V gene end was trimmed by 6 bases and the J gene end by 6 bases; junction bases not matched to a gene: 4. CDR3 in DNA: TGTGCCAGCAGGCGACTAGCGGGAGATGATACGCAGTATTTT. As protein: CASRRLAGDDTQYF.

The gene calls are TRBV18 and TRBJ1-6, with 7 bases identical to TRBD1. Germline assignment: CDR1 KGHSH and CDR2 LQKENI. J gave up 6 bases and V 3 bases, and 8 bases lay outside the gene matches. CDR3 length equals 16 residues. The CDR3 sequence: CASSPHPTGINSPLHF. In DNA form, the CDR3 reads TGTGCCAGCTCACCCCACCCGACAGGGATTAATTCACCCCTCCACTTT. Variable domain in full (rest from reference TRBV18 and TRBJ1-6): NAGVMQNPRHLVRRRGQEARLRCSPMKGHSHVYWYRQLPEEGLKFMVYLQKENIIDESGMPKERFSAEFPKEGPSILRIQQVVRGDSAAYFCASSPHPTGINSPLHFGNGTRLTVT.

The gene calls are TRBV4-3 and TRBJ2-2; TRBD1 matches at 7 bases. CDR3 length: 15 residues. In germline, CDR1 is LGHNA, CDR2 YSLEER. The ends lost 0 bases at V and 7 bases at J; junction bases unmatched: 5. CDR3 sequence reads: CASSQEEGAVGELFF. The DNA for the CDR3 is TGCGCCAGCAGCCAAGAAGAGGGGGCGGTCGGGGAGCTGTTTTTT.

This clone came up a few times. The chain recombines TRBV7-9 with TRBJ1-2; D gene ambiguous. Germline V gene sequence: CDR1 SEHNR, CDR2 FQNEAQ (reference sequence). V was pared by 0 bases and J by 4 bases, with 9 bases between. The CDR3 has 14 amino acids. This chain's CDR3 is CASSLAAATYGYTF. CDR3 coding DNA: TGTGCCAGCAGCTTAGCAGCTGCAACCTATGGCTACACCTTC. Looking up the rest from reference TRBV7-9 and TRBJ1-2 gives the full variable domain: DTGVSQNPRHKITKRGQNVTFRCDPISEHNRLYWYRQTLGQGPEFLTYFQNEAQLEKSRLLSDRFSAERPKGSFSTLEIQRTEQGDSAMYLCASSLAAATYGYTFGSGTRLTVV.

The rearrangement uses TRBV11-2 and TRBJ1-1; 7 bases fit TRBD1. V lost 4 bases to trimming and J lost 5 bases; unmatched junction nucleotides: 10. This CDR3 spans 15 amino acids. Germline V gene lookup returns CDR1 SGHAT and CDR2 FQNNGV. The DNA for the CDR3 is TGTGCCAGCAGCTATGGTGAGGGGGCCAGGACTGAAGCTTTCTTT. Protein: CASSYGEGARTEAFF.

V and J are TRBV9 and TRBJ1-1; a possible D gene is TRBD1 (5 bases). V gave up 4 bases and J gave up 1 base, with 11 bases separating them. From germline, CDR1 is SGDLS and CDR2 YYNGEE. The CDR3 spans 14 residues. DNA of the CDR3: TGTGCCAGCAGCTCCCGACAGACGAACACTGAAGCTTTCTTT. Its protein is CASSSRQTNTEAFF.

Note on this clone: This sample also contains other DNA sequences that code for the same CDR3. This sequence joins TRBV5-4 and TRBJ1-5; D remains ambiguous. Deletions cut 3 bases from V and 3 bases from J, with 7 bases between. CDR1 and CDR2 (germline): SGHNT, YYREEE (reference sequence). The length of the CDR3 is 13 residues. As DNA, the CDR3 is TGTGCCAGCAGCTCCGATCCCAATCAGCCCCAGCATTTT. This codes for CASSSDPNQPQHF.

The CDR3 DNA reads as TGTGCCAGCAGCTTAGCCACGGGCCTAAAGCACACCATATATTTT. Amino acid sequence: CASSLATGLKHTIYF. The chain joins TRBV7-9 to TRBJ1-3; D uncertain. The ends were cut back, 0 bases at V and 8 bases at J, with 14 bases in the middle. Germline V gene data show CDR1 as SEHNR and CDR2 as FQNEAQ (reference sequence). CDR3 size: 15 residues.

Comments on this clone: The CDR3 carries no conserved terminal phenylalanine or tryptophan, so it likely arises from a read error. The limits of the CDR3 on the DNA are not certain, so only TCRdb's listed CDR3 is given. Other DNA sequences within the sample encode an identical CDR3. The CDR3 protein is CASSEEPGLALSGQKI. The chain recombines TRBV6-1 with TRBJ2-7; the tabulated D call, TRBD2, remains unverified against the DNA. The germline V gene encodes CDR1 MNHNS and CDR2 SASEGT. The length of the CDR3 is 16 amino acids, counting both ends.

This rearrangement joins TRBV30 to TRBJ1-6; TRBD1 matches 7 bases. After removal of 2 bases from V and 5 bases from J, the junction contained 6 bases not matched to a gene. Germline V lookup: CDR1 GTSNPN, CDR2 SVGIG (reference sequence). The CDR3 is 15 residues long. The CDR3 DNA follows: TGTGCCTGGAGTCCCTTCGGGACAGATAATTCACCCCTCCACTTT. This gives the protein CAWSPFGTDNSPLHF.

This sequence joins TRBV28 and TRBJ1-1; D perhaps matches TRBD1 (6 bases). The germline CDR1 and CDR2 sequences are MDHEN and SYDVKM. V dropped 3 bases and J dropped 4 bases, with 12 bases sitting between them. There are 14 residues in the CDR3. This CDR3 reads CASSFGGGPTEAFF. CDR3 bases: TGTGCCAGCAGTTTTGGGGGGGGCCCCACTGAAGCTTTCTTT.